This section outlines one TCR beta chain sequence together with its context. As yet, its antigen is unknown. CDR3 size: 14 residues. The junction had 8 bases not matched to a gene; V was cut back by 6 bases and J by 7 bases. Per germline, CDR1 MDHEN and CDR2 SYDVKM. The method was immunoSEQ multiplex PCR; TCRdb's version includes in-frame clones alone and lacks a portion of them. In the table there are about 2.5 million clones, just under 95% of which are singletons. The data originate from a study of shared clonotypes between healthy human individuals. Broader study findings: Among the subsets, naive ones generally showed larger estimated richness than memory ones.

The V gene is TRBV28, the J gene TRBJ1-4; 7 nucleotides line up with TRBD1. The sample consisted of naive CD4+ T cells from PBMCs. Subset in this sample: CD45RA+ positively selected. This receptor was obtained from a man aged 18 to 30 in good health. Some clones in this sample may be carry-over from other donors' samples. Written as DNA, the CDR3 is TGTGCCAGCAGCCAAGGGGGCCAGGGTGAAAAACTGTTTTTT. Its protein product is CASSQGGQGEKLFF.